A single sample gave rise to the 8 T cell receptor beta chains below, sequenced in a study of T cell repertoires in cytomegalovirus infection. Using its own MiXCR run on the reads, TCRdb lists one record per CDR3 protein. The profile shows roughly 150,000 distinct CDR3 sequences, over 15% of them singletons. The sequencing sample was made of CD8+ T cells from PBMCs. Source of these receptors: a human donor in good health (CMV status not recorded). Some clones in this sample may be carry-over from other donors' samples.

This clonotype was observed a handful of times. The rearrangement uses TRBV6-2 or TRBV6-3 and TRBJ2-5; D gene uncertain. Germline CDR1 MNHEY, CDR2 SVGEGT. The CDR3 length is 16 residues. The V end was cut by 6 bases, the J end by 1 base, with 18 bases between. In nucleotides, the CDR3 is TGTGCCAGCAGGCCCCCCGGTAGGCCCCTCCAAGAGACCCAGTACTTC. This translates into CASRPPGRPLQETQYF.

This clonotype has only a few counts. This chain connects TRBV12-5 to TRBJ2-6; 8 nucleotides line up with TRBD1. The V gene end was trimmed by 0 bases and the J gene end by 3 bases; junction bases not matched to a gene: 13. Germline lookup yields CDR1 LGHNT and CDR2 FRNRAP. The length of the CDR3 is 20 residues. CDR3 in DNA: TGTGCTAGTGGTTTGGTACCGTCAGGGGGCCTAACGAGTGGGGCCAACGTCCTGACTTTC. This codes for CASGLVPSGGLTSGANVLTF.

This clonotype appeared a few times. This rearrangement joins TRBV7-2 to TRBJ1-5, with TRBD1 matching over 9 bases. V was clipped by 1 base and J by 7 bases; unmatched bases: 5. Germline V CDR1 and CDR2: SGHTA, FQGNSA. CDR3 length: 15 residues. CDR3 amino acids: CASSLDTGGRQPQHF. In DNA form, the CDR3 reads TGTGCCAGCAGCTTAGATACAGGGGGCAGGCAGCCCCAGCATTTT.

This clonotype has only a few counts. The genes are TRBV29-1 and TRBJ1-1; 11 bases line up with TRBD1. V lost 6 bases, J lost 7 bases, and 10 bases stayed unmatched. The CDR3 is made up of 14 amino acids. Germline CDR1 and CDR2: SQVTM and ANQGSEA. The DNA for the CDR3 is TGCAGCGTACACGGGGACAGGGGGTTTAATGAAGCTTTCTTT. Its protein product is CSVHGDRGFNEAFF.

Only a few counts were recorded for this clonotype. This chain joins TRBV6-2 or TRBV6-3 and TRBJ1-6; D gene uncertain. CDR3 length equals 14 residues. Looked up from germline, CDR1 is MNHEY and CDR2 is SVGEGT. V was cut by 6 bases and J by 8 bases, with 14 bases left in between. The CDR3 sequence: CASSRVVLDSPLHF. CDR3 DNA sequence: TGTGCCAGCAGCCGTGTCGTCCTTGATTCACCCCTCCACTTT.

This chain links TRBV19 with TRBJ2-1; D is ambiguous. The CDR3 consists of 10 residues. The germline V gene has CDR1 LNHDA and CDR2 SQIVND (reference sequence). V shed 7 bases and J shed 6 bases, with 4 bases lying between them. CDR3 loop: CASKSNEQFF. The CDR3 DNA reads TGTGCCAGTAAGTCCAATGAGCAGTTCTTC.

The chain combines TRBV15 with TRBJ2-7; 13 positions match TRBD2. CDR3 size: 16 residues. Germline loops: CDR1 LNHNV, CDR2 YYDKDF (reference sequence). Trimming cost V 0 bases and J 4 bases; bases outside gene matches: 3. CDR3 in DNA: TGTGCCACCAGCAGAGATTGGACTAGCGGGAGTTACGAGCAGTACTTC. This encodes CATSRDWTSGSYEQYF.

This clonotype was picked up many times. This rearrangement joins TRBV7-9 to TRBJ2-7; the match to TRBD1 covers 9 bases. The CDR3 spans 12 residues. CDR1 and CDR2 from the germline V gene are SEHNR and FQNEAQ (reference sequence). Trimming took 5 bases from V and 6 from J; bases not matched to a gene: 2. The CDR3: CASSPGQGEQYF. In nucleotides, the CDR3 is TGTGCCAGCAGCCCGGGACAGGGCGAGCAGTACTTC.